These 7 T cell receptor beta chains share one sample of origin, sequenced in a study of T cell changes during pregnancy in multiple sclerosis (dated 2019 in TCRdb). Library method: the immunoSEQ multiplex PCR assay. This immuneACCESS table, as held by TCRdb, lists in-frame sequences with V and J called but not all clones. Of the missing ones, under half trace to an unresolved V gene in checked studies; the others have no known cause. The sample contains tens of thousands of clones, 94% of them found a single time. About 1% of the sample is taken by the ten largest. This specimen was peripheral blood, taken in the second trimester of pregnancy. The receptors shown here come from a female donor in good health, enrolled as a control in a pregnancy study.

The V call is TRBV19, the J call TRBJ2-2, with 8 bases lining up with TRBD1. The ends lost 3 bases at V and 6 bases at J; junction bases unmatched: 6. The CDR3 is made up of 15 amino acids. Germline V gives CDR1 LNHDA, CDR2 SQIVND (reference sequence). The DNA for the CDR3 is TGTGCCAGTAGTATTAAGGGACAGGTTTCCGGGGAGCTGTTTTTT. Encoded protein: CASSIKGQVSGELFF.

The chain is built from TRBV27 and TRBJ1-2; perhaps TRBD1 as D (5 bases). Germline V CDR1 and CDR2: MNHEY, SMNVEV (reference sequence). V lost 7 bases, J lost 4 bases, and 13 bases lay in between. CDR3 length: 13 residues. CDR3 nucleotides: TGTGCCAGCAAAGGGGTACAGGCCTATGGCTACACCTTC. Protein product: CASKGVQAYGYTF.

The chain recombines TRBV7-9 with TRBJ2-3; D ambiguous. With 3 bases removed from V and 2 bases from J, the gap between germline ends came to 18 bases. The V gene's germline CDR1 is SEHNR and CDR2 FQNEAQ (reference sequence). This CDR3 is built from 17 residues. The chain's CDR3 is CASSFTTVYTDTDTQYF. CDR3 coding DNA: TGTGCCAGCAGCTTCACAACCGTCTATACAGACACAGATACGCAGTATTTT.

The CDR3 sequence is CASRIYFGTGGPNEKLFF. The CDR3 region has the DNA TGTGCCAGCAGGATATATTTCGGGACAGGGGGCCCTAATGAAAAACTGTTTTTT. The rearrangement uses TRBV28 and TRBJ1-4, with 12 bases lining up with TRBD1. The CDR3 is 18 amino acids. With V trimmed by 6 bases and J by 3 bases, 11 bases remained unmatched. Germline assignment: CDR1 MDHEN and CDR2 SYDVKM.

This rearrangement joins TRBV5-1 to TRBJ1-2, with D uncertain. The CDR3 loop spans 15 amino acids. V shed 1 base and J shed 4 bases, with 14 bases lying between them. CDR1 is SGHRS, CDR2 YFSETQ, per germline. The chain's CDR3 is CASSLSSSSGYGYTF. The CDR3 nucleotides read TGCGCCAGCAGCTTGTCTTCCAGTTCAGGCTATGGCTACACCTTC.

The rearrangement joins TRBV29-1 to TRBJ1-1; D is possibly TRBD1 (5 bases). Trimming stripped 4 bases from V and 7 bases from J, with 10 bases between. Looked up from germline, CDR1 is SQVTM and CDR2 is ANQGSEA. This CDR3 is built from 11 residues. CDR3 residues: CSVGGEIEAFF. DNA for the CDR3: TGCAGCGTTGGGGGGGAGATTGAAGCTTTCTTT. The variable domain in full, with the rest retrieved from reference TRBV29-1 and TRBJ1-1, is SAVISQKPSRDICQRGTSLTIQCQVDSQVTMMFWYRQQPGQSLTLIATANQGSEATYESGFVIDKFPISRPNLTFSTLTVSNMSPEDSSIYLCSVGGEIEAFFGQGTRLTVV.

This chain links TRBV18 with TRBJ2-3, with D unresolved. CDR1 and CDR2 (germline): KGHSH, LQKENI. CDR3 length: 13 amino acids. V lost 6 bases, J lost 5 bases, and 12 bases lay in between. The CDR3 coding sequence is TGTGCCAGCTCGCCCAACCCGGGAGATACGCAGTATTTT. Amino acid sequence: CASSPNPGDTQYF.